The 22 T cell receptor beta chains reported below all come from one sample, sequenced in a study of blood T cells in healthy people across ages. Primed by a sample-barcoded 5' primer and a J-beta primer mix, a second PCR proceeded for roughly 7 to 12 cycles. Each CDR3 protein gets one entry after TCRdb re-called the 5' RACE reads with MiXCR. The sample yields 650,000 to 800,000 distinct CDR3 sequences, over 40% seen once. Sequencing input: blood. These receptor sequences come from a woman of 80 years or more in good health.

The chain is built from TRBV21-1 and TRBJ2-4; the D call of TRBD1 is as the table states it, not checked on the DNA. TRBV21-1 is a pseudogene segment. This CDR3 has 17 amino acids. DNA for the CDR3: TGTGCCAGCAGCGGAGATTCAGGGATGCTAGCCAAAAACATTCAGTACTTC. Protein product: CASSGDSGMLAKNIQYF.

The V gene is TRBV5-1, the J gene TRBJ2-3; the match to TRBD1 covers 9 bases. The CDR3 consists of 15 residues. The V segment lost 4 bases and the J segment 2 bases; nucleotides outside the gene matches: 5. The germline V gene encodes CDR1 SGHRS and CDR2 YFSETQ. CDR3 protein: CASSTGTGPTDTQYF. The CDR3 nucleotides read TGCGCCAGCAGCACTGGGACAGGGCCCACAGATACGCAGTATTTT.

This clonotype occurred many times. The chain carries TRBV27 and TRBJ2-7, with 13 bases aligning to TRBD2. V shed 8 bases and J 7 bases; nucleotides not matched to a gene: 8. CDR3 length equals 14 residues. The germline CDR1 and CDR2 sequences are MNHEY and SMNVEV (reference sequence). CDR3 sequence reads: CASHRTSGRFEQYF. The CDR3 region has the DNA TGTGCCAGCCACCGGACTAGCGGGAGATTTGAGCAGTACTTC.

Note on this clonotype: A much larger clone lies one base from this, so it may be a read error. V usage is TRBV5-5 and J usage is TRBJ2-5; unclear D gene. This CDR3 has 14 amino acids. CDR1 and CDR2 (germline): SGHKS, YYEKEE (reference sequence). The CDR3 here is CAGSLVQYQETQYF. The CDR3 DNA is TGTGCCGGCAGCTTGGTCCAGTACCAAGAGACCCAGTACTTC.

This clonotype was picked up many times. This chain links TRBV20-1 with TRBJ2-3, with D unclear. The germline gives CDR1 DFQATT, CDR2 SNEGSKA (reference sequence). V was pared by 6 bases and J by 0 bases, with 10 bases between. CDR3 length equals 13 residues. CDR3 nucleotides: TGCAGTGCCCCGAGTTCTAGCACAGATACGCAGTATTTT. Its protein is CSAPSSSTDTQYF.

Only a few counts were recorded for this clonotype. The V and J genes are TRBV7-6 and TRBJ2-1; TRBD2 matches 9 bases. V lost 3 bases to trimming and J lost 10 bases; unmatched junction nucleotides: 10. This CDR3 region has 15 residues. The germline CDR1 and CDR2 sequences are SGHVS and FNYEAQ. CDR3 loop: CASSFAAGGPGEQFF. CDR3 bases: TGTGCCAGCAGCTTTGCAGCGGGGGGACCAGGAGAGCAGTTCTTC.

This clonotype was detected once. The rearrangement joins TRBV7-2 to TRBJ2-2, with D unresolved. There are 14 residues in the CDR3. Germline assignment: CDR1 SGHTA and CDR2 FQGNSA. The V end lost 2 bases, the J end lost 1 base, and 5 bases lay between the germline ends. The CDR3 coding sequence is TGTGCCAGCAGCTTAAAGCGGAACACCGGGGAGCTGTTTTTT. Translated, it gives CASSLKRNTGELFF.

With regard to this clonotype: This clone may be a read error of a much larger clone one base away. This chain connects TRBV9 to TRBJ2-3; a possible D gene is TRBD1 (6 bases). V was shortened by 5 bases and J by 8 bases, with 30 bases between the two germline ends. CDR3 length equals 18 residues. From germline, CDR1 is SGDLS and CDR2 YYNGEE. For the CDR3, the DNA is TGTGCCAGCAGTCAACCCCCGGGGCTGACCTTGCAACAGGGTACGCAGTATTTT. It codes for CASSQPPGLTLQQGTQYF.

This clonotype was seen just once. This clone may be a read error of a much larger clone one base away. The chain combines TRBV20-1 with TRBJ2-3; TRBD2 is a possible D gene (5 bases). In germline, CDR1 is DFQATT, CDR2 SNEGSKA (reference sequence). The CDR3 sequence is 14 residues long. CDR3 sequence reads: CRASQPYQIGTQYF. For the CDR3, the DNA is TGCAGAGCTAGCCAGCCCTACCAAATCGGGACGCAGTATTTT.

The chain has TRBV7-2 and TRBJ1-5; D not certain. The germline gives CDR1 SGHTA, CDR2 FQGNSA. The germline V and J ends were trimmed by 5 bases and 5 bases, with 10 bases remaining between them. The CDR3 consists of 13 residues. The CDR3 coding sequence is TGTGCCAGCAGCCCAGAGAGGGATCAGCCCCAGCATTTT. Translation gives CASSPERDQPQHF. The full variable domain, its missing parts supplied by reference TRBV7-2 and TRBJ1-5, is GAGVSQSPSNKVTEKGKDVELRCDPISGHTALYWYRQSLGQGLEFLIYFQGNSAPDKSGLPSDRFSAERTGGSVSTLTIQRTQQEDSAVYLCASSPERDQPQHFGDGTRLSIL.

This CDR3 reads CASSTRQGKGANYGYTF. DNA for the CDR3: TGTGCCAGCAGCACCCGACAGGGGAAGGGAGCTAACTATGGCTACACCTTC. The chain employs TRBV7-9 and TRBJ1-2, with 8 nucleotides matching TRBD1. V gave up 5 bases and J gave up 0 bases; unmatched junction bases: 11. Germline V gene lookup returns CDR1 SEHNR and CDR2 FQNEAQ (reference sequence). The CDR3 spans 17 residues.

A note on this clonotype: Just one base apart from a much larger clone, this may be a read error. V gene TRBV21-1 combines with J gene TRBJ2-1; the table's D gene call, TRBD1, was not cross checked with the DNA. TRBV21-1 is labeled a pseudogene. This CDR3 contains 13 residues. The CDR3 DNA is TGTGCCAGCAGCAAAGAAACGTCCCAGGCTGAGTTCTTC. This gives the protein CASSKETSQAEFF.

This chain connects TRBV12-3 or TRBV12-4 to TRBJ1-2, with unresolved D. The germline V and J ends were trimmed by 5 bases and 4 bases, with 11 bases remaining between them. The CDR3 totals 13 residues. CDR3 DNA: TGTGCCAGCAGTCCAAAGACACGCTATGGCTACACCTTC. Translating it yields CASSPKTRYGYTF.

The J gene is TRBJ1-3, the V gene TRBV6-6; D is perhaps TRBD1 (5 bases). This CDR3 is built from 11 residues. Looked up from germline, CDR1 is MNHNY and CDR2 is SVGAGI (reference sequence). The V and J ends lost 11 bases and 10 bases respectively, with 15 bases between them. CDR3: CAGIGGGTIYF. The CDR3 DNA sequence: TGTGCCGGCATCGGGGGGGGAACCATATATTTT.

This clonotype was seen ten or more times. The J gene is TRBJ2-4, the V gene TRBV29-1; D remains unclear. The CDR3 has 13 amino acids. Germline lookup yields CDR1 SQVTM and CDR2 ANQGSEA. The germline V and J ends were trimmed by 2 bases and 4 bases, with 9 bases remaining between them. DNA for the CDR3: TGCAGCGTTGAATTTGTCAGTAAAAACATTCAGTACTTC. This codes for CSVEFVSKNIQYF. Filled out from reference TRBV29-1 and TRBJ2-4, the complete variable domain reads SAVISQKPSRDICQRGTSLTIQCQVDSQVTMMFWYRQQPGQSLTLIATANQGSEATYESGFVIDKFPISRPNLTFSTLTVSNMSPEDSSIYLCSVEFVSKNIQYFGAGTRLSVL.

This clonotype appeared a few times. The chain employs TRBV29-1 and TRBJ2-7; D may be TRBD2 (5 bases). Germline V gene lookup returns CDR1 SQVTM and CDR2 ANQGSEA. This CDR3 has 13 residues. V dropped 5 bases and J dropped 2 bases, with 13 bases sitting between them. The CDR3 loop reads CSVHHDGAYEQYF. The CDR3, as DNA: TGCAGCGTTCATCACGACGGGGCCTACGAGCAGTACTTC.

This clonotype appeared many times. The chain links TRBV7-2 to TRBJ2-4, with D perhaps TRBD2 (6 bases). This CDR3 is built from 14 residues. V was trimmed by 4 bases and J by 5 bases, leaving 12 bases between them. The V gene's germline CDR1 is SGHTA and CDR2 FQGNSA. The CDR3 DNA reads TGTGCCAGCAGCTACAGGACGGGGGAAAACATTCAGTACTTC. This encodes CASSYRTGENIQYF.

This clonotype has ten or more counts. The rearrangement links TRBV21-1 to TRBJ2-4; the table's D call TRBD1 went unverified against the DNA. TRBV21-1 is classified as a pseudogene. The CDR3 spans 16 residues. The CDR3: CASTSPQSGGKNIQYF. CDR3 coding DNA: TGTGCCAGCACCTCTCCCCAATCCGGGGGCAAAAACATTCAGTACTTC.

The rearrangement uses TRBV9 and TRBJ1-2; 7 bases are a match to TRBD1. This CDR3 is 15 amino acids long. V shed 0 bases and J 4 bases; nucleotides not matched to a gene: 6. Germline V gives CDR1 SGDLS, CDR2 YYNGEE. CDR3 in DNA: TGTGCCAGCAGCGTAGACGGACAGGCAGTCTATGGCTACACCTTC. It yields the protein CASSVDGQAVYGYTF.

Ten or more counts support this clonotype. This rearrangement joins TRBV28 to TRBJ2-7; 9 nucleotides line up with TRBD2. The CDR3 has 14 residues. Germline trimming cut 8 bases from V and 8 bases from J; bases unmatched to any gene: 13. Germline V gives CDR1 MDHEN, CDR2 SYDVKM. In DNA form, the CDR3 reads TGTGCCAGCCTAGCGGGACAGCAACCTACGCAGCAGTACTTC. It is translated as CASLAGQQPTQQYF.

This sequence joins TRBV20-1 and TRBJ1-5, with D possibly matching TRBD1 (5 bases). V dropped 0 bases and J dropped 0 bases, with 12 bases sitting between them. The CDR3 is made up of 16 amino acids. Germline lookup yields CDR1 DFQATT and CDR2 SNEGSKA (reference sequence). CDR3 DNA sequence: TGCAGTGCTAGAGATAGTACCAGGGATAGCAATCAGCCCCAGCATTTT. It codes for CSARDSTRDSNQPQHF.

J is TRBJ2-3 and V is TRBV6-2 or TRBV6-3; 8 bases line up with TRBD2. Germline V gene data show CDR1 as MNHEY and CDR2 as SVGEGT. V was clipped by 5 bases and J by 4 bases; unmatched bases: 11. This CDR3 is built from 16 residues. CDR3 region: CASSRRLAINPDTQYF. CDR3 sequence (DNA): TGTGCCAGCAGTCGTCGACTAGCGATCAACCCAGATACGCAGTATTTT.